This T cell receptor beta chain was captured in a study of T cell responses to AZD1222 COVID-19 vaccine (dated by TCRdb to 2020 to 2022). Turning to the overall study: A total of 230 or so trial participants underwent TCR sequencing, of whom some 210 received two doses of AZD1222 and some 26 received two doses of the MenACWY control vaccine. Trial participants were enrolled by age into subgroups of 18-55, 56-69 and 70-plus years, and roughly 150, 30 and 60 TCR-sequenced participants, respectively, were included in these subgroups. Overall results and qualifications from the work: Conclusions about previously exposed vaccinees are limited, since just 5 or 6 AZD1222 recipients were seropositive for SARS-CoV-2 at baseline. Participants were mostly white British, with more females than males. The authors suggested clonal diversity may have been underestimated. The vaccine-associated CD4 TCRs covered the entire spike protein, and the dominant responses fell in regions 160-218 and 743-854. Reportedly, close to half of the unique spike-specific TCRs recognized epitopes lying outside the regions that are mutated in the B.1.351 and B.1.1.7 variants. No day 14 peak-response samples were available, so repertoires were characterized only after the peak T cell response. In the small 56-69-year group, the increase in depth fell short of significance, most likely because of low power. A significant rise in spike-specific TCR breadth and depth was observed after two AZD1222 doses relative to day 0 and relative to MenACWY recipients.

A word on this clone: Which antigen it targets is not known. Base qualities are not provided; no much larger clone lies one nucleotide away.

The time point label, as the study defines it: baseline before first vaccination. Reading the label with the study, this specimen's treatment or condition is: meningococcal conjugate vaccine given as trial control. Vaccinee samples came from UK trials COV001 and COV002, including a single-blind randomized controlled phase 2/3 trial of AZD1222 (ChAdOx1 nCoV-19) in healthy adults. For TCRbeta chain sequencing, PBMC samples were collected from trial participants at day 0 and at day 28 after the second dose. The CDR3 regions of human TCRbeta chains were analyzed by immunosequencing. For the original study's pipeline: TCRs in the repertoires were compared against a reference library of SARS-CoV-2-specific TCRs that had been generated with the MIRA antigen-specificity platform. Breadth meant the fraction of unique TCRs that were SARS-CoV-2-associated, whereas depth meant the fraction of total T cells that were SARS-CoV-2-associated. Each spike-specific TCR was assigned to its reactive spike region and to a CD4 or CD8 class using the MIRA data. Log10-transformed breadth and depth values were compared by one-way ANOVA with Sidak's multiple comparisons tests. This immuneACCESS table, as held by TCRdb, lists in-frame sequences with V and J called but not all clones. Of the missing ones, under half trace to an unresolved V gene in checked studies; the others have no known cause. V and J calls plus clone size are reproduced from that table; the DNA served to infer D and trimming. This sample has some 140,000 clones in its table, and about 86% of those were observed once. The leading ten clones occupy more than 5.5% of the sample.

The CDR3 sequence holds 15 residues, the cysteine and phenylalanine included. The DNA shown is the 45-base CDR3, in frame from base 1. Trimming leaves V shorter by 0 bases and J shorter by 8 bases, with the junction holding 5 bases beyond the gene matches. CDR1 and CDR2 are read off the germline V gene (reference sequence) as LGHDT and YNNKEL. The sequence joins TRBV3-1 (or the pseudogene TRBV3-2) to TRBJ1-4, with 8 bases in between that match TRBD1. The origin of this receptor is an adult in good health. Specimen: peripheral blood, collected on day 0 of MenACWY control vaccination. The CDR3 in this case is CASSQDTGGGEKLFF. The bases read TGTGCCAGCAGCCAAGACACAGGGGGAGGGGAAAAACTGTTTTTT.